Each of the 4 T cell receptor beta chains below was sequenced from the same sample in a study of T cells after yellow fever vaccination. TCRdb reprocessed the 5' RACE reads with MiXCR, giving one entry per CDR3 protein. The table lists under 200,000 distinct CDR3 sequences, about 11% of them singletons. Sequences were derived from CD8+ T cells sorted from PBMCs, sampled 15 days after the yellow fever booster vaccination. The source of these receptors is a man between 18 and 29 years old who received the YFV17D yellow fever vaccine.

This chain links TRBV7-8 with TRBJ2-3; D possibly matches TRBD1 or TRBD2 (6 bases each). CDR3 length: 15 residues. Germline loops: CDR1 SGHVS, CDR2 FQNEAQ. Deletions cut 5 bases from V and 3 bases from J, with 15 bases between. DNA for the CDR3: TGTGCCAGCAGCCAAGCGGAGGGGGTTACAGATACGCAGTATTTT. It translates to CASSQAEGVTDTQYF.

V is TRBV5-1 and J is TRBJ2-1; 12 nucleotides align to TRBD2. J lost 4 bases, V lost 4 bases, and 18 bases had no gene match. From germline, CDR1 is SGHRS and CDR2 YFSETQ. This CDR3 spans 20 amino acids. The CDR3 DNA follows: TGCGCCAGCAGCATCTACCAGACTAGCGGGGGCACCCTGTCTTACAATGAGCAGTTCTTC. Amino acid sequence: CASSIYQTSGGTLSYNEQFF.

This clonotype was seen a few times. This chain connects TRBV7-9 to TRBJ2-2; 8 bases are a match to TRBD2. The ends lost 4 bases at V and 7 bases at J; junction bases unmatched: 8. The CDR3 extends over 15 amino acids. Germline V gene data show CDR1 as SEHNR and CDR2 as FQNEAQ (reference sequence). The CDR3 spells CASSSTGLAVGELFF. The CDR3 nucleotides are TGTGCCAGCAGCTCGACCGGACTAGCTGTCGGGGAGCTGTTTTTT.

The chain uses TRBV7-3 and TRBJ2-5; D may match TRBD1 or TRBD2 (5 bases each). The V gene's germline CDR1 is SGHTA and CDR2 FQGTGA. The ends were cut back, 0 bases at V and 4 bases at J, with 12 bases in the middle. This CDR3 has 15 amino acids. Written as DNA, the CDR3 is TGTGCCAGCAGCTTAACTGGGGGTATGGGAGAGACCCAGTACTTC. This encodes CASSLTGGMGETQYF.